This TCR beta chain was captured in a study of quantifying T cell responses using KT2 cells. Study context: Reverse transcription used primers in the TCR alpha and beta constant regions. Study-level points and caveats: KT2 sequence counts showed saturation when very many KT2 cells were spiked in. Even the lowest spike-in, about one KT2 cell per 100,000 PBMC, yielded detectable KT2 sequences.

A single-stranded UMI oligo with SP2 sequence was ligated to cDNA 3' ends. The first PCR ran roughly 4 cycles with an equimolar RC1.1 and RC1.2 beta primer mix. TCRdb fed the UMI-ligation and nested PCR reads into MiXCR, producing one record per CDR3 protein. Of about 33,000 distinct CDR3 sequences detected, about a tenth appear once; the ten largest clones hold around 9.8%. Worth noting for this clonotype: What it recognizes is unknown.

The CDR3 consists of 17 residues. CDR1 and CDR2 (germline): SGHRS, YFSETQ. Trimming took 4 bases from V and 0 from J, leaving 14 bases between them. Different KT2-to-PBMC ratios were created with a constant PBMC count. The V gene is TRBV5-1, the J gene TRBJ2-6; D possibly corresponds to TRBD1 (6 bases). The TCR sequence derives from a human donor. The specimen was PBMCs spiked with cells of the T cell clone KT2. CDR3 amino acids: CASSTRGSVSGANVLTF. The CDR3 DNA reads TGCGCCAGCAGCACGAGGGGGTCGGTCTCTGGGGCCAACGTCCTGACTTTC.